This T cell receptor beta chain was recorded in a study of T cells in Graves' hyperthyroidism and ophthalmopathy. V was clipped by 6 bases and J by 2 bases, with 11 bases between them. This CDR3 contains 15 residues. CDR1 and CDR2 (germline): MNHNS, SASEGT. Findings and caveats of the study: Separation of ophthalmopathy from stable hyperthyroidism was achieved by a 13 V-J model.

As concerns this clonotype: Its cognate antigen is unknown.

The CDR3 regions of TCR beta were amplified from RNA transcripts. A first-round RT-PCR of the TCR CDR3 used the HTBI primer set. MiXCR, run by TCRdb on the multiplex PCR reads, gives a single entry per CDR3 protein. The sample lists approximately 600,000 distinct CDR3 sequences; less than 25% were seen once. The sequence derives from a man younger than 40 with Graves' ophthalmopathy. The specimen was blood. The chain carries TRBV6-1 and TRBJ2-6; D may be TRBD1 (5 bases). CDR3 sequence reads: CASRIDRAGANVLTF. The CDR3 DNA sequence: TGTGCCAGCAGAATCGACAGAGCTGGGGCCAACGTCCTGACTTTC.